A selection of T cell receptor beta chains follows, all from one sample in a study of blood T cells in healthy people across ages. TCRdb re-analysed the 5' RACE reads in MiXCR, keeping a single row per CDR3 protein. The sample has fewer than 600,000 distinct CDR3 sequences, roughly a quarter seen once; the top ten hold about 3.9%. The data were also submitted as part of a second study, on T cells of mothers and their children.

The sequencing sample was made of blood. The receptors were sampled from a boy younger than 10 in good health. CDR3s include the opening cysteine and the closing phenylalanine or tryptophan. The order of the fields is clone size, D gene, J gene, V gene, CDR3 protein, CDR3 DNA. D genes are given only for firm matches. Some rows have no size entry. The others give once, few or many, or a class for an expanded clone.

>NA|NA|TRBJ2-5|TRBV12-3/TRBV12-4
CASSFWSGGETQYF
TGTGCCAGCAGTTTCTGGTCCGGGGGTGAGACCCAGTACTTC
>few|TRBD1|TRBJ1-6|TRBV6-6
CASTLTGDREYF
TGTGCCAGCACCCTAACAGGGGACAGGGAGTACTTT
>NA|TRBD2|TRBJ2-1|TRBV12-3/TRBV12-4
CASSGAGVSYNEQFF
TGTGCCAGCAGTGGAGCGGGGGTAAGCTACAATGAGCAGTTCTTC
>NA|TRBD1|TRBJ2-1|TRBV6-5
CASSYSTGGSQFF
TGTGCCAGCAGTTACTCGACAGGGGGGTCGCAGTTCTTC
>few|NA|TRBJ2-7|TRBV30
CAWTRDPIYEQYF
TGTGCCTGGACCCGGGACCCCATCTACGAGCAGTACTTC
>few|TRBD2|TRBJ2-5|TRBV12-3/TRBV12-4
CASSLYVLAGDLKTQYF
TGTGCCAGCAGTTTATATGTACTAGCGGGAGATCTAAAGACCCAGTACTTC
>NA|NA|TRBJ1-1|TRBV15
CATSRDQGWTEAFF
TGTGCCACCAGCAGAGATCAAGGTTGGACTGAAGCTTTCTTT
>few|NA|TRBJ2-7|TRBV12-3/TRBV12-4
CASSYYLTRSDEQYF
TGTGCCAGCAGTTACTACTTGACTAGATCGGACGAGCAGTACTTC
>few|NA|TRBJ2-3|TRBV18
CASSPGAYTDTQYF
TGTGCCAGCTCACCAGGGGCCTACACAGATACGCAGTATTTT
>NA|TRBD2|TRBJ2-1|TRBV2
CASSERTELAVLPINEQFF
TGTGCCAGCAGTGAAAGGACGGAACTAGCGGTCCTCCCCATCAATGAGCAGTTCTTC
>few|NA|TRBJ2-5|TRBV14
CASSQETNWETQYF
TGTGCCAGCAGCCAAGAGACTAACTGGGAGACCCAGTACTTC
>NA|NA|TRBJ1-1|TRBV12-3/TRBV12-4
CASSLGGNGNTEAFF
TGTGCCAGCAGTTTAGGCGGTAACGGGAACACTGAAGCTTTCTTT
>many|TRBD2|TRBJ2-5|TRBV10-3
CAISGAGQETQYF
TGTGCCATCAGTGGAGCGGGACAAGAGACCCAGTACTTC